Presented here are 32 T cell receptor beta chains from one specimen sequenced in a study of cytomegalovirus exposure and HLA in healthy donors. Primers included in the PCR were 60 Vbeta and 13 Jbeta primers. Sequenced by immunoSEQ multiplex PCR; TCRdb stores in-frame clones only, minus some. This table has around 180,000 clones, about 80% appearing once. Sequencing used PBMCs. These receptors were collected from a man aged 60 to 69 in good health and CMV-seronegative.

The chain links TRBV19 to TRBJ2-2; D not certain. The germline V gene has CDR1 LNHDA and CDR2 SQIVND (reference sequence). Deletions cut 5 bases from V and 4 bases from J, with 8 bases between. The CDR3 extends over 13 amino acids. CDR3 sequence: CASSAAVTGELFF. Written as DNA, the CDR3 is TGTGCCAGTAGTGCCGCGGTCACCGGGGAGCTGTTTTTT.

The chain uses TRBV5-1 and TRBJ2-7; D uncertain. Trimming shortened V by 0 bases and J by 2 bases, and 12 bases separated the two germline ends. Germline V gene sequence: CDR1 SGHRS, CDR2 YFSETQ. CDR3 size: 15 residues. Here the CDR3 reads CASSLEPATTYEQYF. CDR3 coding DNA: TGCGCCAGCAGCTTGGAGCCAGCGACGACCTACGAGCAGTACTTC.

This chain joins TRBV2 and TRBJ2-6; 7 nucleotides align to TRBD2. The V gene's germline CDR1 is SNHLY and CDR2 FYNNEI. This CDR3 has 17 residues. J was trimmed by 0 bases and V by 9 bases; bases with no gene match: 11. The CDR3 bases are TGTGCCAGGGGGAGGGAGGGCCCAAGCTCTGGGGCCAACGTCCTGACTTTC. It specifies CARGREGPSSGANVLTF.

The V gene is TRBV10-3, the J gene TRBJ1-1; a weak D match, TRBD1 (6 bases). V was shortened by 8 bases and J by 4 bases, with 14 bases between the two germline ends. The CDR3 length is 13 residues. The V gene's germline CDR1 is ENHRY and CDR2 SYGVKD. The CDR3 loop reads CAILKQGSTEAFF. DNA of the CDR3: TGTGCCATCTTAAAACAGGGAAGCACTGAAGCTTTCTTT.

The chain joins TRBV27 to TRBJ1-1; D is uncertain. The germline V gene encodes CDR1 MNHEY and CDR2 SMNVEV (reference sequence). The CDR3 has 13 residues. Trimming removed 2 bases from V and 5 bases from J, with 9 bases in between. The CDR3 nucleotides are TGTGCCAGCAGTTTAAACGGGTTAACTGAAGCTTTCTTT. Its protein is CASSLNGLTEAFF.

The V gene is TRBV7-6, the J gene TRBJ2-3, with 8 positions matching TRBD2. The CDR3 loop spans 16 amino acids. V trimming: 5 bases; J trimming: 6 bases; junction bases outside the gene matches: 13. Per the germline V gene, CDR1 is SGHVS and CDR2 is FNYEAQ. CDR3 DNA: TGTGCCAGCAGCGCTCGTTCCGGGACTAGAGGGGATACGCAGTATTTT. Translation: CASSARSGTRGDTQYF.

V gene TRBV2 combines with J gene TRBJ2-7, with TRBD1 matching over 12 bases. The V gene's germline CDR1 is SNHLY and CDR2 FYNNEI. The CDR3 has 17 residues. V gave up 5 bases and J gave up 5 bases; unmatched junction bases: 13. The CDR3 coding sequence is TGTGCCAGCAGTCTCAGTCCCGGGACAGGGGGCGGACACGAGCAGTACTTC. Amino acids: CASSLSPGTGGGHEQYF.

The genes are TRBV11-2 and TRBJ2-5, with D maybe TRBD2 (6 bases). In germline, CDR1 is SGHAT, CDR2 FQNNGV. V lost 1 base to trimming and J lost 3 bases, with 12 bases between them. The CDR3 has 15 residues. CDR3 region: CASSLVGGAEETQYF. The CDR3 coding sequence is TGTGCCAGCAGCTTAGTGGGGGGAGCGGAAGAGACCCAGTACTTC.

The chain is built from TRBV15 and TRBJ2-7; D remains ambiguous. CDR1 LNHNV and CDR2 YYDKDF come from the germline V gene (reference sequence). Trimming removed 0 bases at V and 7 bases at J, with 10 bases between. This CDR3 contains 13 residues. The CDR3 is CATSRDQLREQYF. DNA for the CDR3: TGTGCCACCAGCAGAGATCAGCTGAGGGAGCAGTACTTC.

The V and J genes are TRBV6-1 and TRBJ1-5, with 7 bases fitting TRBD1. The germline gives CDR1 MNHNS, CDR2 SASEGT. V lost 9 bases, J lost 5 bases, and 7 bases stayed unmatched. The CDR3 runs to 13 residues. The DNA of the CDR3 is TGTGCCAGTTCGACAGGGCGGCATCAGCCCCAGCATTTT. Translation: CASSTGRHQPQHF.

V is TRBV5-1 and J is TRBJ1-1, with D unclear. The germline CDR1 and CDR2 sequences are SGHRS and YFSETQ. V dropped 1 base and J dropped 0 bases, with 10 bases sitting between them. The CDR3 contains 15 residues. The CDR3 reads CASSLSVNMNTEAFF. Here the CDR3 DNA reads TGCGCCAGCAGCTTGTCAGTGAACATGAACACTGAAGCTTTCTTT.

The V call is TRBV6-1, the J call TRBJ1-5, with TRBD1 identical over 12 bases. The CDR3 is 18 residues long. Trimming took 4 bases from V and 5 from J; bases not matched to a gene: 12. CDR1 and CDR2 (germline): MNHNS, SASEGT. The CDR3 loop reads CASSGLISGTGGDQPQHF. The CDR3 DNA is TGTGCCAGCAGTGGGCTAATCTCCGGGACAGGGGGCGATCAGCCCCAGCATTTT.

This clone came up a few times. V is TRBV19 and J is TRBJ1-5, with 8 nucleotides matching TRBD1. This CDR3 has 16 residues. The germline V gene encodes CDR1 LNHDA and CDR2 SQIVND (reference sequence). V shed 3 bases and J 0 bases; nucleotides not matched to a gene: 4. The CDR3 region has the DNA TGTGCCAGTAGTATGAGGGACAGGTATAGCAATCAGCCCCAGCATTTT. Protein: CASSMRDRYSNQPQHF.

The chain recombines TRBV5-1 with TRBJ2-1; 12 bases match TRBD2. After removal of 0 bases from V and 9 bases from J, the junction contained 4 bases not matched to a gene. The CDR3 totals 15 residues. The germline V gene encodes CDR1 SGHRS and CDR2 YFSETQ. The CDR3 nucleotides read TGCGCCAGCAGCTTGGGACTAGCGGGGGATGGTGAGCAGTTCTTC. Its translation is CASSLGLAGDGEQFF. The full variable domain, in which reference TRBV5-1 and TRBJ2-1 provide the parts outside the CDR3, is KAGVTQTPRYLIKTRGQQVTLSCSPISGHRSVSWYQQTPGQGLQFLFEYFSETQRNKGNFPGRFSGRQFSNSRSEMNVSTLELGDSALYLCASSLGLAGDGEQFFGPGTRLTVL.

This clone was detected once. V is TRBV2 and J is TRBJ1-1; D is perhaps TRBD1 (5 bases). The CDR3 sequence is 16 residues long. V was cut by 6 bases and J by 0 bases, with 17 bases left in between. Germline V CDR1 and CDR2: SNHLY, FYNNEI. The CDR3 DNA sequence: TGTGCCAGCAGGGGGGGTGGAGGGTTAATGAACACTGAAGCTTTCTTT. It is translated as CASRGGGGLMNTEAFF. Looking up the rest from reference TRBV2 and TRBJ1-1 gives the full variable domain: EPEVTQTPSHQVTQMGQEVILRCVPISNHLYFYWYRQILGQKVEFLVSFYNNEISEKSEIFDDQFSVERPDGSNFTLKIRSTKLEDSAMYFCASRGGGGLMNTEAFFGQGTRLTVV.

This chain joins TRBV27 and TRBJ2-7, with 10 bases fitting TRBD2. The CDR3 has 13 amino acids. The ends lost 5 bases at V and 2 bases at J; junction bases unmatched: 0. Per the germline V gene, CDR1 is MNHEY and CDR2 is SMNVEV (reference sequence). The CDR3 coding sequence is TGTGCCAGCAGTAGCGGGAGGGCCTACGAGCAGTACTTC. Translating gives CASSSGRAYEQYF.

This chain joins TRBV27 and TRBJ1-1; D possibly corresponds to TRBD1 (6 bases). This CDR3 comprises 13 residues. Between the trimmed V and J ends, which lost 8 bases and 4 bases, there was a span of 14 bases. The germline CDR1 and CDR2 sequences are MNHEY and SMNVEV (reference sequence). DNA of the CDR3: TGTGCCAGCGGGCGGGGGCGGAGCACTGAAGCTTTCTTT. Its translation: CASGRGRSTEAFF.

The chain links TRBV7-9 to TRBJ2-7; 8 nucleotides line up with TRBD1. V gave up 5 bases and J gave up 2 bases; unmatched junction bases: 8. The CDR3 sequence is 15 residues long. Germline loops: CDR1 SEHNR, CDR2 FQNEAQ (reference sequence). CDR3 nucleotide sequence: TGTGCCAGCAGCCCCCAAAGGACAGGGCCCTACGAGCAGTACTTC. It specifies CASSPQRTGPYEQYF.

In regard to this clone: Germline and junction disagree at one end, which may indicate a read error. V is TRBV7-9 and J is TRBJ1-1; TRBD1 is a possible D gene (6 bases). The CDR3 runs to 12 residues. Germline CDR1 SEHNR, CDR2 FQNEAQ (reference sequence). The CDR3 bases are TGTTCCAGCAGTCTCGACAGGACTGAAGCTTTCTTT. Its protein is CSSSLDRTEAFF.

This rearrangement joins TRBV6-5 to TRBJ1-2, with D unresolved. Germline V gene sequence: CDR1 MNHEY, CDR2 SVGAGI. This CDR3 is 14 amino acids long. The V and J ends lost 7 bases and 1 base respectively, with 13 bases between them. Here the CDR3 DNA reads TGTGCCAGCACCCCCGCGAGTTATAACTATGGCTACACCTTC. Its protein product is CASTPASYNYGYTF.

The genes are TRBV19 and TRBJ2-7; 9 bases agree with TRBD1. CDR3 length: 16 amino acids. V shed 10 bases, J shed 3 bases, and the junction held 16 bases outside the gene matches. The germline V gene has CDR1 LNHDA and CDR2 SQIVND (reference sequence). In DNA, the CDR3 is TGTGCCACCAAAATAGACAGGGGGGTCGGCTTCTACGAGCAGTACTTC. This sequence encodes CATKIDRGVGFYEQYF.

With respect to this clone: The germline gene is not matched at one end of the junction; a read error may be the cause. The gene calls are TRBV4-2 and TRBJ1-2; 8 nucleotides agree with TRBD1. Germline loops: CDR1 LGHNA, CDR2 YNFKEQ. This CDR3 is 16 amino acids long. The DNA of the CDR3 is TGTGCCAGCAGCCAAGAGGGACAGGTCTCCTGGGGGGGCTACCCCTTC. As protein: CASSQEGQVSWGGYPF.

This chain connects TRBV9 to TRBJ2-1; 7 bases fit TRBD1. V shed 5 bases, J shed 6 bases, and the junction held 14 bases outside the gene matches. This CDR3 has 16 residues. Germline CDR1 reads SGDLS; CDR2 reads YYNGEE. CDR3 sequence: CASSSSPGQYLNEQFF. In nucleotides, the CDR3 is TGTGCCAGCAGTAGTTCGCCGGGACAGTACCTCAATGAGCAGTTCTTC.

This chain uses TRBV2 with TRBJ2-1; weak D call: TRBD1 (5 bases). CDR1 is SNHLY, CDR2 FYNNEI, per germline. The CDR3 runs to 15 residues. The germline V and J ends were trimmed by 8 bases and 8 bases, with 22 bases remaining between them. CDR3 amino acids: CASAKRSGYGDEQFF. CDR3 bases: TGTGCCAGCGCCAAGAGGTCAGGGTATGGGGATGAGCAGTTCTTC.

The chain's CDR3 is CASSLEQEAFF. DNA for the CDR3: TGTGCCAGCAGCTTGGAACAGGAAGCTTTCTTT. This chain joins TRBV5-6 and TRBJ1-1, with unresolved D. V lost 0 bases and J 8 bases, leaving 5 bases between the germline ends. The CDR3 totals 11 residues. Germline V CDR1 and CDR2: SGHDT, YYEEEE.

V gene TRBV28 combines with J gene TRBJ2-5, with 8 nucleotides matching TRBD2. The end of the DNA is better explained by TRBJ2-7, so the J call may be wrong. Germline V CDR1 and CDR2: MDHEN, SYDVKM. The CDR3 has 14 residues. CDR3 nucleotide sequence: TGTGCCAGCAGTCCGAGCGGGAGTAGCGACGAGCAGTACTTC. Its protein product is CASSPSGSSDEQYF.

The V gene is TRBV28, the J gene TRBJ1-5; tentative D call: TRBD1 (5 bases). The V gene lost 4 bases and the J gene lost 1 base, with 17 bases spanning the gap. Per germline, CDR1 MDHEN and CDR2 SYDVKM. This CDR3 is 17 amino acids long. Here the CDR3 reads CASSSDKFGNSNQPQHF. DNA of the CDR3: TGTGCCAGCAGTTCGGACAAGTTCGGAAACAGCAATCAGCCCCAGCATTTT.

This clone was observed a single time. The gene calls are TRBV7-2 and TRBJ1-1, with no clear D. The germline V gene encodes CDR1 SGHTA and CDR2 FQGNSA. V was shortened by 6 bases and J by 4 bases, with 12 bases between the two germline ends. The CDR3 is 13 amino acids. CDR3 DNA sequence: TGTGCCAGCAGACGGAGTAGCGGCACTGAAGCTTTCTTT. It codes for CASRRSSGTEAFF.

V gene TRBV4-1 combines with J gene TRBJ2-3; D possibly corresponds to TRBD2 (6 bases). The CDR3 spans 17 residues. V lost 0 bases and J 4 bases, leaving 17 bases between the germline ends. Germline CDR1 MGHRA, CDR2 YSYEKL. CDR3 nucleotide sequence: TGCGCCAGCAGCCAAGAATTGGCGGGGCGTCGCTCAGATACGCAGTATTTT. It is translated as CASSQELAGRRSDTQYF.

The chain carries TRBV28 and TRBJ2-1; 7 nucleotides agree with TRBD1. V dropped 6 bases and J dropped 1; count of bases not matched to a gene: 6. Germline V gene data show CDR1 as MDHEN and CDR2 as SYDVKM. The CDR3 extends over 15 amino acids. This CDR3 is CASSPDRESYNEQFF. In nucleotides, the CDR3 is TGTGCCAGCAGCCCAGACAGGGAATCCTACAATGAGCAGTTCTTC.

This clone was recorded a few times. This chain uses TRBV6-1 with TRBJ2-7, with D unresolved. Trimming stripped 2 bases from V and 0 bases from J, with 8 bases between. This CDR3 has 14 residues. From germline, CDR1 is MNHNS and CDR2 SASEGT. CDR3 sequence reads: CASSEHGSSYEQYF. DNA of the CDR3: TGTGCCAGCAGTGAACATGGCAGCTCCTACGAGCAGTACTTC.

This clone was detected ten times or more. The chain links TRBV29-1 to TRBJ2-5; 8 bases line up with TRBD2. The CDR3 is made up of 13 amino acids. Trimming at V came to 4 bases and at J to 2 bases, leaving 3 bases not matched to a gene. Germline-derived CDR1 and CDR2 are SQVTM and ANQGSEA. The CDR3 loop is CSVATSGQETQYF. As DNA, the CDR3 is TGCAGCGTTGCTACTAGCGGACAAGAGACCCAGTACTTC.